This T cell receptor (beta chain) was observed in a study of cytomegalovirus exposure and HLA in healthy donors. Whole-study results and caveats: While the bulk of TCR sequences proved rare, some public TCRs turned up in many donors.

In the case of this clone: Its specificity is unknown.

The length of the CDR3 is 14 residues. The germline gives CDR1 SGHVS, CDR2 FQNEAQ. V was clipped by 7 bases and J by 4 bases; unmatched bases: 7. PCR involved 60 Vbeta and 13 Jbeta primers. The assay was immunoSEQ multiplex PCR, and TCRdb's table has in-frame clones only and misses some. The sample yields about 100,000 clones, roughly 80% seen once. The sequence was obtained from a woman aged 55-69 years in good health and CMV-seronegative. The V gene is TRBV7-8, the J gene TRBJ1-1; 9 positions match TRBD1. The source material was PBMCs. CDR3 residues: CASTAGTGSTEAFF. The CDR3 DNA reads TGTGCCAGCACCGCCGGGACAGGGTCCACTGAAGCTTTCTTT.